The next 22 T cell receptor beta chains were all read from a single sample in a study of blood T cell repertoires in COVID-19. This table comes from immunoSEQ multiplex PCR, and its TCRdb copy is limited to in-frame clones, with some not included. The sample has approximately 350,000 clones, approximately 90% seen once; the top ten hold 0.95% to 1.1%. Sequenced sample: PBMCs or T cells enriched from blood (not recorded which). Receptor source: a man between 18 and 29 years old who had recovered from COVID-19.

J is TRBJ1-5 and V is TRBV4-1; 10 nucleotides align to TRBD1. Germline trimming cut 2 bases from V and 6 bases from J; bases unmatched to any gene: 7. Germline V gene data show CDR1 as MGHRA and CDR2 as YSYEKL. CDR3 size: 16 residues. The CDR3 region is CASSQPDRGLGQPQHF. DNA for the CDR3: TGCGCCAGCAGCCAACCGGACAGGGGGTTAGGTCAGCCCCAGCATTTT.

This sequence joins TRBV5-1 and TRBJ2-1, with 8 bases fitting TRBD2. Germline V gene lookup returns CDR1 SGHRS and CDR2 YFSETQ. The CDR3 runs to 16 residues. The J segment lost 2 bases and the V segment lost 4 bases, leaving 8 bases of the junction unmatched. The CDR3 DNA reads as TGCGCCAGCAGCCCGGACGGGGGGGTCCCCTACAATGAGCAGTTCTTC. This translates into CASSPDGGVPYNEQFF.

The rearrangement links TRBV10-2 to TRBJ1-4, with 7 bases matching TRBD1. CDR3 length equals 12 residues. Germline CDR1 is WSHSY and CDR2 is SAAADI. V lost 5 bases to trimming and J lost 12 bases; unmatched junction nucleotides: 6. The CDR3 reads CASSKDRVELFF. The CDR3 region has the DNA TGCGCCAGCAGTAAAGACAGGGTCGAACTGTTTTTT.

For the CDR3, the DNA is TGTGCCAGCAGCCCGCCTGGGACAGGGGGCATAGCGGGCTACACCTTC. As protein: CASSPPGTGGIAGYTF. The chain links TRBV28 to TRBJ1-2, with 12 nucleotides matching TRBD1. Trimming cost V 6 bases and J 8 bases; bases outside gene matches: 13. The CDR3 sequence is 16 residues long. Germline V gene sequence: CDR1 MDHEN, CDR2 SYDVKM.

The chain combines TRBV9 with TRBJ2-2, with TRBD1 matching 7 bases. This CDR3 is built from 13 residues. J lost 4 bases, V lost 8 bases, and 5 bases had no gene match. Germline V CDR1 and CDR2: SGDLS, YYNGEE. The CDR3 coding sequence is TGTGCCAGTCGACAGGGCACCACCGGGGAGCTGTTTTTT. The encoded protein is CASRQGTTGELFF. Full variable domain (outside the CDR3, taken from reference TRBV9 and TRBJ2-2): DSGVTQTPKHLITATGQRVTLRCSPRSGDLSVYWYQQSLDQGLQFLIQYYNGEERAKGNILERFSAQQFPDLHSELNLSSLELGDSALYFCASRQGTTGELFFGEGSRLTVL.

The V call is TRBV2, the J call TRBJ2-3; a weak D match, TRBD1 (6 bases). This CDR3 comprises 13 residues. Looked up from germline, CDR1 is SNHLY and CDR2 is FYNNEI. Trimming stripped 10 bases from V and 2 bases from J, with 13 bases between. The CDR3: CATRQDATDTQYF. For the CDR3, the DNA is TGTGCCACCCGACAGGACGCCACAGATACGCAGTATTTT.

Only a few counts were recorded for this clone. The V call is TRBV4-3, the J call TRBJ2-1; TRBD2 might be the D (6 bases). The length of the CDR3 is 16 residues. Germline V gene sequence: CDR1 LGHNA, CDR2 YSLEER. The V and J ends lost 0 bases and 4 bases respectively, with 13 bases between them. The CDR3 loop is CASSQEGAGWYNEQFF. In DNA form, the CDR3 reads TGCGCCAGCAGCCAAGAAGGGGCGGGATGGTACAATGAGCAGTTCTTC.

The J gene is TRBJ1-3, the V gene TRBV4-3; 9 nucleotides line up with TRBD1. Trimming removed 1 base from V and 1 base from J; junction bases left unmatched: 5. The germline V gene encodes CDR1 LGHNA and CDR2 YSLEER. The CDR3 has 17 residues. CDR3 DNA sequence: TGCGCCAGCAGCCAAGGGACAGGGGATGGTTCTGGAAACACCATATATTTT. Translating gives CASSQGTGDGSGNTIYF.

This chain uses TRBV19 with TRBJ1-2; no clear D gene. The ends were cut back, 10 bases at V and 3 bases at J, with 21 bases in the middle. The germline gives CDR1 LNHDA, CDR2 SQIVND (reference sequence). The CDR3 has 15 residues. For the CDR3, the DNA is TGTGCCACCCACCCCCGCGGCAGCTCATACTATGGCTACACCTTC. It is translated as CATHPRGSSYYGYTF.

The chain joins TRBV27 to TRBJ1-1, with 12 bases matching TRBD1. V lost 2 bases, J lost 14 bases, and 12 bases stayed unmatched. Germline CDR1 and CDR2: MNHEY and SMNVEV (reference sequence). The CDR3 has 15 amino acids. The CDR3 nucleotides are TGTGCCAGCAGTTTACGGGACAGGGGGCCGGTACGGAGCTTCTTT. It encodes CASSLRDRGPVRSFF.

J is TRBJ2-3 and V is TRBV14; D unclear. Germline assignment: CDR1 SGHDN and CDR2 FVKESK. Trimming cost V 4 bases and J 1 base, with 6 bases left between them. This CDR3 has 13 residues. Here the CDR3 reads CASSPRGTDTQYF. CDR3 sequence (DNA): TGTGCCAGCAGCCCCCGGGGCACAGATACGCAGTATTTT.

The chain joins TRBV11-2 to TRBJ2-7, with D perhaps matching TRBD2 (6 bases). The CDR3 totals 14 residues. The V end lost 5 bases, the J end lost 4 bases, and 15 bases lay between the germline ends. Looked up from germline, CDR1 is SGHAT and CDR2 is FQNNGV. CDR3 loop: CASSKGLTLYEQYF. Here the CDR3 DNA reads TGTGCCAGCAGCAAGGGACTGACATTATACGAGCAGTACTTC.

The chain combines TRBV15 with TRBJ2-1; D possibly corresponds to TRBD2 (5 bases). This CDR3 has 17 amino acids. Germline CDR1 reads LNHNV; CDR2 reads YYDKDF (reference sequence). Trimming shortened V by 1 base and J by 0 bases, and 13 bases separated the two germline ends. The CDR3 region is CATSRAASSLSYNEQFF. CDR3 in DNA: TGTGCCACCAGCAGAGCGGCTAGCAGTCTCTCCTACAATGAGCAGTTCTTC. The full variable domain, completed using reference TRBV15 and TRBJ2-1, is DAMVIQNPRYQVTQFGKPVTLSCSQTLNHNVMYWYQQKSSQAPKLLFHYYDKDFNNEADTPDNFQSRRPNTSFCFLDIRSPGLGDTAMYLCATSRAASSLSYNEQFFGPGTRLTVL.

There are a few counts of this clone. This chain connects TRBV3-1 (or the pseudogene TRBV3-2) to TRBJ1-6; possible D gene TRBD1, 5 bases. With 5 bases removed from V and 7 bases from J, the gap between germline ends came to 12 bases. CDR3 length: 14 residues. CDR1 is LGHDT, CDR2 YNNKEL, per germline (reference sequence). The CDR3 bases are TGTGCCAGCAGCTCCAGGGATCTCAATTCACCCCTCCACTTT. Translated, it gives CASSSRDLNSPLHF.

This clone was counted between two and nine times. The gene calls are TRBV6-5 and TRBJ1-3; 7 bases are a match to TRBD1. The CDR3 sequence is 15 residues long. Germline V gives CDR1 MNHEY, CDR2 SVGAGI. J was trimmed by 4 bases and V by 2 bases; bases with no gene match: 5. In DNA form, the CDR3 reads TGTGCCAGCAGTTACGCGTTGACAGGGGGAAACACCATATATTTT. As protein: CASSYALTGGNTIYF.

CDR3 sequence (DNA): TGTGCCAGCAGCCCCCCCGGACTAATAGCAGATACGCAGTATTTT. Translated: CASSPPGLIADTQYF. The rearrangement joins TRBV7-2 to TRBJ2-3, with D maybe TRBD2 (6 bases). The CDR3 is 15 residues long. Germline assignment: CDR1 SGHTA and CDR2 FQGNSA. V dropped 5 bases and J dropped 4 bases, with 16 bases sitting between them. The variable domain in full, with the rest retrieved from reference TRBV7-2 and TRBJ2-3, is GAGVSQSPSNKVTEKGKDVELRCDPISGHTALYWYRQSLGQGLEFLIYFQGNSAPDKSGLPSDRFSAERTGGSVSTLTIQRTQQEDSAVYLCASSPPGLIADTQYFGPGTRLTVL.

The chain recombines TRBV5-1 with TRBJ1-3; the match to TRBD1 covers 8 bases. The CDR3 is made up of 14 amino acids. Germline V gene sequence: CDR1 SGHRS, CDR2 YFSETQ. The junction had 2 bases not matched to a gene; V was cut back by 4 bases and J by 2 bases. The CDR3 nucleotides are TGCGCCAGCAGCGCGACAGGGGCTGGAAACACCATATATTTT. Protein: CASSATGAGNTIYF.

The J gene is TRBJ2-4, the V gene TRBV5-6, with D possibly being TRBD2 (6 bases). CDR1 is SGHDT and CDR2 is YYEEEE in the germline V gene. There are 13 residues in the CDR3. Trimming stripped 3 bases from V and 8 bases from J, with 12 bases between. The CDR3 loop is CASSWGGVDIQYF. CDR3 nucleotide sequence: TGTGCCAGCAGCTGGGGCGGGGTAGACATTCAGTACTTC.

The chain uses TRBV6-1 and TRBJ1-3, with D possibly TRBD1 on 6 matching bases. This CDR3 is built from 16 residues. Germline values: CDR1 MNHNS, CDR2 SASEGT. Trimming left V 1 base short and J 0 bases short, with 10 bases between. CDR3 DNA: TGTGCCAGCAGTGAAGTAGGACAGAGCTCTGGAAACACCATATATTTT. Translation gives CASSEVGQSSGNTIYF.

The chain recombines TRBV7-2 with TRBJ2-5; D is undetermined. The CDR3 sequence is 18 residues long. The V end was cut by 5 bases, the J end by 1 base, with 23 bases between. Germline V gene sequence: CDR1 SGHTA, CDR2 FQGNSA. DNA of the CDR3: TGTGCCAGCAGCCTAGGACGCTGGATTGCGGCCCCCCAAGAGACCCAGTACTTC. Translation: CASSLGRWIAAPQETQYF.

The J gene is TRBJ1-5, the V gene TRBV28; perhaps TRBD1 as D (6 bases). This CDR3 comprises 13 residues. The V and J ends lost 10 bases and 7 bases respectively, with 17 bases between them. The germline V gene has CDR1 MDHEN and CDR2 SYDVKM. The CDR3 here is CATLGGGSQPQHF. The CDR3 nucleotides are TGTGCCACCCTTGGGGGGGGCTCCCAGCCCCAGCATTTT.

J is TRBJ2-3 and V is TRBV28; D might be TRBD2 (5 bases). Germline V gene sequence: CDR1 MDHEN, CDR2 SYDVKM. The germline V and J ends were trimmed by 3 bases and 0 bases, with 10 bases remaining between them. The CDR3 covers 15 residues. In nucleotides, the CDR3 is TGTGCCAGCAGTTTGGGTCGGACTAGCACAGATACGCAGTATTTT. Translated, it gives CASSLGRTSTDTQYF. The variable domain in full, completed from reference TRBV28 and TRBJ2-3, reads DVKVTQSSRYLVKRTGEKVFLECVQDMDHENMFWYRQDPGLGLRLIYFSYDVKMKEKGDIPEGYSVSREKKERFSLILESASTNQTSMYLCASSLGRTSTDTQYFGPGTRLTVL.